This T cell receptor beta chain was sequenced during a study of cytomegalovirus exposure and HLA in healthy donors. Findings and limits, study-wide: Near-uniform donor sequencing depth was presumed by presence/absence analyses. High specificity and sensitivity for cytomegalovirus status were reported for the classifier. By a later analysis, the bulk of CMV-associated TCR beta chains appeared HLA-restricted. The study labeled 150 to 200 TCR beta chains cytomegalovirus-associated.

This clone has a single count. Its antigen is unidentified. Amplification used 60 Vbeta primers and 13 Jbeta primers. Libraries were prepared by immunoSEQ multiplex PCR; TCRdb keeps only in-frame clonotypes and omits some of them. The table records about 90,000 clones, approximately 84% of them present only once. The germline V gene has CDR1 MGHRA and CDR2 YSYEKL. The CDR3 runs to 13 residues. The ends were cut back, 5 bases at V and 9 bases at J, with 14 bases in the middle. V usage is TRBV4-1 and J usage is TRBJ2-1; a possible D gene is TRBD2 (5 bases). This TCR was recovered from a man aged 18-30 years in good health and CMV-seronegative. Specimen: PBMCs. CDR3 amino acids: CASSGRSGLEQFF. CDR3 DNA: TGCGCCAGCAGCGGACGCAGCGGACTTGAGCAGTTCTTC.